The next 15 T cell receptor beta chains were all read from a single sample in a study of OX40 agonist ivuxolimab in advanced cancers. The assay was immunoSEQ multiplex PCR, and TCRdb's table has in-frame clones only and misses some. The table lists over 50,000 clones, approximately 88% of them singletons. The input for sequencing was CD4+ or CD8+ T cells sorted from blood, taken in a trial of the OX40 agonist ivuxolimab. The source is an adult with an advanced solid tumor such as melanoma, head and neck, liver or kidney cancer.

J is TRBJ1-4 and V is TRBV28; maybe TRBD1 (5 bases). Germline-derived CDR1 and CDR2 are MDHEN and SYDVKM. The CDR3 has 15 residues. V lost 4 bases and J 3 bases, leaving 12 bases between the germline ends. The CDR3 coding sequence is TGTGCCAGCAGTTCACCTTCGGGGGCTAATGAAAAACTGTTTTTT. It specifies CASSSPSGANEKLFF.

The chain is built from TRBV5-4 and TRBJ1-1; D is ambiguous. The ends were cut back, 4 bases at V and 2 bases at J, with 6 bases in the middle. Per germline, CDR1 SGHNT and CDR2 YYREEE (reference sequence). CDR3 length: 12 amino acids. DNA for the CDR3: TGTGCCAGCAGCCTCCGAAACACTGAAGCTTTCTTT. Protein: CASSLRNTEAFF.

The chain recombines TRBV4-2 with TRBJ1-3; 9 bases agree with TRBD1. J gave up 4 bases and V 0 bases, and 4 bases lay outside the gene matches. CDR3 length: 16 amino acids. CDR1 and CDR2 from the germline V gene are LGHNA and YNFKEQ. In nucleotides, the CDR3 is TGTGCCAGCAGCCAAGATCTGGGACAGGGCGGAAACACCATATATTTT. Protein sequence: CASSQDLGQGGNTIYF.

With regard to this clone: At one of its ends the junction is not consistent with the germline gene, which may arise from a read error. J is TRBJ1-4 and V is TRBV5-6; no definite D call. The CDR3 totals 12 residues. CDR1 and CDR2 from the germline V gene are SGHDT and YYEEEE. CDR3 nucleotide sequence: TGTGCCAGCAGCTTTGCTCGACGCAAAACTGTTTTT. The encoded protein is CASSFARRKTVF.

This clone turned up a few times. V and J are TRBV27 and TRBJ2-1; TRBD2 agrees at 9 bases. The CDR3 sequence is 14 residues long. Germline loops: CDR1 MNHEY, CDR2 SMNVEV (reference sequence). In DNA form, the CDR3 reads TGTGCTAGTTGGCGGGAGGGGACCTACAATGAGCAGTTCTTC. Residues: CASWREGTYNEQFF.

This rearrangement joins TRBV19 to TRBJ1-4, with 10 positions matching TRBD1. Germline CDR1 is LNHDA and CDR2 is SQIVND (reference sequence). This CDR3 region has 14 residues. Losses at the gene ends were 7 bases for V and 7 bases for J; bases not matched to a gene: 6. CDR3 in DNA: TGTGCCAGTATACGACAGGGGGCCGGTGAAAAACTGTTTTTT. Amino acid sequence: CASIRQGAGEKLFF.

The V call is TRBV18, the J call TRBJ2-3; TRBD1 or TRBD2 may be the D gene (5 bases each). Looked up from germline, CDR1 is KGHSH and CDR2 is LQKENI. The CDR3 contains 14 residues. The V and J ends lost 5 bases and 1 base respectively, with 10 bases between them. Here the CDR3 reads CASSSQGRTDTQYF. The CDR3 DNA reads as TGTGCCAGCTCATCCCAGGGACGCACAGATACGCAGTATTTT.

The V gene is TRBV2, the J gene TRBJ2-1; D gene unclear. CDR3 length: 14 amino acids. Germline lookup yields CDR1 SNHLY and CDR2 FYNNEI. Trimming pared 6 bases from V and 2 bases from J, leaving 11 bases between. The CDR3 spells CASSADPAYNEQFF. The CDR3 DNA is TGTGCCAGCAGCGCCGACCCGGCCTACAATGAGCAGTTCTTC.

The J gene is TRBJ2-3, the V gene TRBV4-3; D is possibly TRBD2 (6 bases). The CDR3 contains 15 residues. CDR1 is LGHNA, CDR2 YSLEER, per germline. Trimming took 2 bases from V and 3 from J, leaving 12 bases between them. The CDR3 bases are TGCGCCAGCAGCCAACTAGCCGGGGGAACAGATACGCAGTATTTT. Its translation: CASSQLAGGTDTQYF.

This chain uses TRBV7-2 with TRBJ2-7; D possibly uses TRBD1 or TRBD2 (5 bases each). V lost 5 bases and J 5 bases, leaving 16 bases between the germline ends. CDR1 and CDR2 from the germline V gene are SGHTA and FQGNSA. This CDR3 is 14 amino acids long. The chain's CDR3 is CASSPNWGSDEQYF. For the CDR3, the DNA is TGTGCCAGCAGCCCAAATTGGGGGTCCGACGAGCAGTACTTC.

This clone was seen once. The chain recombines TRBV10-1 with TRBJ2-7; D might be TRBD2 (6 bases). There are 16 residues in the CDR3. Trimming stripped 10 bases from V and 2 bases from J, with 24 bases between. CDR1 is WNHNN, CDR2 SYGVQD, per germline (reference sequence). The CDR3, as DNA: TGCGCCATAAAACCCCGAAGCGGGCCCCCTACCTACGAGCAGTACTTC. This codes for CAIKPRSGPPTYEQYF.

As to this clone: This sample includes further DNA sequences coding for the same CDR3. The gene calls are TRBV5-5 and TRBJ1-1; D is possibly TRBD1 (6 bases). Looked up from germline, CDR1 is SGHKS and CDR2 is YYEKEE (reference sequence). The CDR3 loop spans 14 amino acids. Trimming stripped 3 bases from V and 1 base from J, with 10 bases between. CDR3 region: CASSSGDTNTEAFF. The CDR3 DNA sequence: TGTGCCAGCAGCTCGGGGGACACGAACACTGAAGCTTTCTTT.

This clone was recorded only once. This chain connects TRBV5-4 to TRBJ2-5; 7 nucleotides match TRBD2. Germline values: CDR1 SGHNT, CDR2 YYREEE (reference sequence). V gave up 4 bases and J gave up 5 bases; unmatched junction bases: 14. This CDR3 is built from 16 residues. CDR3 in DNA: TGTGCCAGCAGCGCCGACCAGCGGGACCGACGGGAGACCCAGTACTTC. It specifies CASSADQRDRRETQYF. Complete variable domain (other parts from reference TRBV5-4 and TRBJ2-5): ETGVTQSPTHLIKTRGQQVTLRCSSQSGHNTVSWYQQALGQGPQFIFQYYREEENGRGNFPPRFSGLQFPNYSSELNVNALELDDSALYLCASSADQRDRRETQYFGPGTRLLVL.

The rearrangement joins TRBV6-1 to TRBJ2-7, with TRBD1 matching over 9 bases. The V gene's germline CDR1 is MNHNS and CDR2 SASEGT. The CDR3 loop spans 14 amino acids. The ends lost 6 bases at V and 3 bases at J; junction bases unmatched: 6. In DNA form, the CDR3 reads TGTGCCAGCAGCCTGGACAGGGGATTCTACGAGCAGTACTTC. Translating gives CASSLDRGFYEQYF.

This clone was observed a handful of times. This chain joins TRBV7-6 and TRBJ2-3; D unresolved. V was clipped by 1 base and J by 4 bases, with 15 bases between them. CDR3 length: 16 amino acids. Germline CDR1 SGHVS, CDR2 FNYEAQ. CDR3 sequence reads: CASSLGSVALADTQYF. The CDR3 region has the DNA TGTGCCAGCAGCTTAGGCTCGGTAGCCCTCGCAGATACGCAGTATTTT.